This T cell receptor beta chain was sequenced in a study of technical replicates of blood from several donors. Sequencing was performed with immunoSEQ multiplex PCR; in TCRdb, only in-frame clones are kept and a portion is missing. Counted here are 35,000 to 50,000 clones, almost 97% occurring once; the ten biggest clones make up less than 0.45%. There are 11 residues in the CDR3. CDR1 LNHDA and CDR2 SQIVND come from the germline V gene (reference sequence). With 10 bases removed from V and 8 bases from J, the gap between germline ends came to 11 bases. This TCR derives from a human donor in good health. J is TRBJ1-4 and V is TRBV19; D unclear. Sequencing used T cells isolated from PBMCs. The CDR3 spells CATSSWEKLFF. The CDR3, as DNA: TGTGCCACCAGTTCTTGGGAAAAACTGTTTTTT. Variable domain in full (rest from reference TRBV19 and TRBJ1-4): DGGITQSPKYLFRKEGQNVTLSCEQNLNHDAMYWYRQDPGQGLRLIYYSQIVNDFQKGDIAEGYSVSREKKESFPLTVTSAQKNPTAFYLCATSSWEKLFFGSGTQLSVL.